This T cell receptor beta chain derives from a study of blood T cells in healthy people across ages. Findings of the study overall: Per million T cells, TCR beta diversity dropped roughly linearly as age increased. Naive and antigen-experienced cells could not be conclusively compared, given unsorted PBMCs.

As for this clonotype: The antigen remains unidentified.

The use of a sample-barcoded 5' primer and a J-beta primer mix characterized a second PCR of roughly 6 to 12 cycles. Via MiXCR, TCRdb re-called the 5' RACE reads, giving one row per CDR3 protein. The table records about 650,000 distinct CDR3 sequences, about 30% of them present only once. The CDR3 runs to 14 residues. V was cut by 6 bases and J by 4 bases, with 13 bases left in between. Germline lookup yields CDR1 LNHNV and CDR2 YYDKDF (reference sequence). Isolating PBMCs gave at least 7 million of these cells per sample. The rearrangement links TRBV15 to TRBJ1-5; D possibly corresponds to TRBD1 (6 bases). The sequence derives from a woman at least 80 years old in good health. The sequenced material came from blood. CDR3 DNA sequence: TGTGCCACCAGTCAACTGAGGGGGAATCAGCCCCAGCATTTT. Translating it yields CATSQLRGNQPQHF. The full variable domain, its missing parts supplied by reference TRBV15 and TRBJ1-5, is DAMVIQNPRYQVTQFGKPVTLSCSQTLNHNVMYWYQQKSSQAPKLLFHYYDKDFNNEADTPDNFQSRRPNTSFCFLDIRSPGLGDTAMYLCATSQLRGNQPQHFGDGTRLSIL.